Shown below are 8 T cell receptor beta chains from a single sample sequenced in a study of technical replicates of blood from a few donors (dated by TCRdb to the late 2010s). The library was produced with the immunoSEQ multiplex PCR assay. TCRdb provides this immuneACCESS table in a form limited to in-frame rearrangements. Some clones are lacking; in checked studies, under half of them reflect an unresolved V gene, and why the rest are absent is not known. Present in this sample are 95,000 to 100,000 clones, around 96% of which were seen just once. Clones ranked in the top ten supply approximately 0.2% of the sample. The specimen sequenced was T cells isolated from PBMCs. The source of these receptors is a human donor in good health.

This clone was seen a single time. V gene TRBV5-4 combines with J gene TRBJ2-7, with 7 bases identical to TRBD2. CDR1 and CDR2 from the germline V gene are SGHNT and YYREEE (reference sequence). The CDR3 loop spans 15 amino acids. Losses at the gene ends were 4 bases for V and 5 bases for J; bases not matched to a gene: 12. CDR3 region: CASSPLASGSHEQYF. CDR3 nucleotide sequence: TGTGCCAGCAGCCCGTTGGCTAGCGGTAGCCACGAGCAGTACTTC.

The rearrangement uses TRBV2 and TRBJ2-7; 8 nucleotides line up with TRBD2. The CDR3 runs to 15 residues. The germline gives CDR1 SNHLY, CDR2 FYNNEI. The V segment lost 4 bases and the J segment 2 bases; nucleotides outside the gene matches: 7. The CDR3 DNA reads as TGTGCCAGCAGTGCCGGCGGGGGGCGGACCTACGAGCAGTACTTC. Translating gives CASSAGGGRTYEQYF.

V is TRBV30 and J is TRBJ2-7; 9 bases are shared with TRBD1. V dropped 4 bases and J dropped 3; count of bases not matched to a gene: 4. The CDR3 is 13 residues long. Germline V gene sequence: CDR1 GTSNPN, CDR2 SVGIG (reference sequence). DNA of the CDR3: TGTGCCTGGAACCGGGACAGGGACTACGAGCAGTACTTC. This translates into CAWNRDRDYEQYF.

The genes are TRBV4-1 and TRBJ2-1, with 10 bases lining up with TRBD2. Germline V CDR1 and CDR2: MGHRA, YSYEKL. The CDR3 has 15 residues. Germline trimming cut 3 bases from V and 5 bases from J; bases unmatched to any gene: 4. The CDR3 protein is CASSQKRGGHNEQFF. CDR3 bases: TGCGCCAGCAGCCAGAAGCGGGGGGGCCACAATGAGCAGTTCTTC.

The chain carries TRBV5-1 and TRBJ2-3; TRBD2 might be the D (5 bases). Per germline, CDR1 SGHRS and CDR2 YFSETQ. This CDR3 contains 15 residues. V was trimmed by 4 bases and J by 2 bases, leaving 14 bases between them. CDR3 amino acids: CASSPRLADTDTQYF. The CDR3 bases are TGCGCCAGCAGCCCGCGGCTAGCCGACACAGATACGCAGTATTTT.

The rearrangement joins TRBV6-1 to TRBJ1-2; TRBD1 might be the D (5 bases). The CDR3 consists of 16 residues. The germline gives CDR1 MNHNS, CDR2 SASEGT. Trimming took 1 base from V and 5 from J, leaving 17 bases between them. CDR3 bases: TGTGCCAGCAGTGAAGGGAGATGGGGCCCTCGGTATGGCTACACCTTC. Its translation: CASSEGRWGPRYGYTF.

This rearrangement joins TRBV18 to TRBJ2-7, with 9 nucleotides matching TRBD1. Germline lookup yields CDR1 KGHSH and CDR2 LQKENI. The CDR3 covers 15 residues. V was clipped by 3 bases and J by 4 bases; unmatched bases: 7. CDR3 sequence reads: CASSPSGQGPYEQYF. As DNA, the CDR3 is TGTGCCAGCTCACCCTCGGGACAGGGTCCATACGAGCAGTACTTC.

The chain has TRBV13 and TRBJ1-1; TRBD1 matches 7 bases. V trimming: 7 bases; J trimming: 9 bases; junction bases outside the gene matches: 20. Germline V gene lookup returns CDR1 PRHDT and CDR2 FYEKMQ (reference sequence). The CDR3 totals 16 residues. The chain's CDR3 is CASTGGPRDSSQKAFF. The DNA for the CDR3 is TGTGCCAGCACAGGGGGACCCCGTGACAGTTCCCAAAAAGCTTTCTTT. The full variable domain, completed using reference TRBV13 and TRBJ1-1, is AAGVIQSPRHLIKEKRETATLKCYPIPRHDTVYWYQQGPGQDPQFLISFYEKMQSDKGSIPDRFSAQQFSDYHSELNMSSLELGDSALYFCASTGGPRDSSQKAFFGQGTRLTVV.